The 29 T cell receptor beta chains listed next were all sequenced from one sample in a study of cytomegalovirus exposure and HLA in healthy donors. The PCR had 60 Vbeta and 13 Jbeta primers. Profiled with immunoSEQ multiplex PCR; TCRdb holds only in-frame clones, not every one. The sample records tens of thousands of clones, roughly 78% being singletons. Input material: PBMCs. The receptor set was obtained from a young man in good health and CMV-seronegative.

V usage is TRBV6-4 and J usage is TRBJ2-2, with D unclear. Trimming cost V 0 bases and J 4 bases, with 3 bases left between them. CDR3 length equals 13 residues. Germline CDR1 reads MRHNA; CDR2 reads SNTAGT. The CDR3, as DNA: TGTGCCAGCAGTGACTCTAGCACCGGGGAGCTGTTTTTT. As protein: CASSDSSTGELFF.

The rearrangement joins TRBV30 to TRBJ2-3, with TRBD2 matching over 8 bases. V shed 5 bases, J shed 4 bases, and the junction held 8 bases outside the gene matches. CDR3 size: 14 residues. In germline, CDR1 is GTSNPN, CDR2 SVGIG (reference sequence). CDR3 region: CAWALAGRPDTQYF. DNA of the CDR3: TGTGCCTGGGCATTAGCGGGACGCCCAGATACGCAGTATTTT. Full variable domain (rest looked up from reference TRBV30 and TRBJ2-3): SQTIHQWPATLVQPVGSPLSLECTVEGTSNPNLYWYRQAAGRGLQLLFYSVGIGQISSEVPQNLSASRPQDRQFILSSKKLLLSDSGFYLCAWALAGRPDTQYFGPGTRLTVL.

The chain carries TRBV18 and TRBJ1-4, with a weak D call TRBD1 (5 bases). Germline V gives CDR1 KGHSH, CDR2 LQKENI. Trimming cost V 1 base and J 3 bases, with 6 bases left between them. The CDR3 covers 14 residues. CDR3 protein: CASSPQGSNEKLFF. The CDR3 region has the DNA TGTGCCAGCTCACCACAGGGGTCTAATGAAAAACTGTTTTTT.

The chain employs TRBV7-2 and TRBJ2-5; 8 bases line up with TRBD2. The V gene end was trimmed by 3 bases and the J gene end by 1 base; junction bases not matched to a gene: 4. The CDR3 is made up of 15 amino acids. Germline V gene sequence: CDR1 SGHTA, CDR2 FQGNSA. The CDR3 spells CASSLSGTSQETQYF. As DNA, the CDR3 is TGTGCCAGCAGCTTGTCCGGGACTAGCCAAGAGACCCAGTACTTC.

The chain links TRBV5-1 to TRBJ1-2; tentatively, D is TRBD1 (6 bases). This CDR3 region has 14 residues. Germline CDR1 and CDR2: SGHRS and YFSETQ. Trimming cost V 0 bases and J 7 bases, with 13 bases left between them. CDR3 amino acids: CASSLALEQGGYTF. CDR3 sequence (DNA): TGCGCCAGCAGCTTGGCCTTAGAACAGGGTGGCTACACCTTC.

The CDR3 loop reads CASSSRDLSGYTF. DNA for the CDR3: TGTGCCAGCAGCTCCCGGGACTTATCTGGCTACACCTTC. The chain uses TRBV7-2 and TRBJ1-2; tentatively, D is TRBD1 (5 bases). Germline V gene sequence: CDR1 SGHTA, CDR2 FQGNSA. V shed 4 bases and J shed 7 bases, with 13 bases lying between them. This CDR3 comprises 13 residues.

CDR3 coding DNA: TGTGCCAGCAGTGAATGGCTGCGGGAGTATCAAGAGACCCAGTACTTC. This translates into CASSEWLREYQETQYF. This chain joins TRBV6-1 and TRBJ2-5, with 7 bases matching TRBD2. The CDR3 is made up of 16 amino acids. CDR1 and CDR2 from the germline V gene are MNHNS and SASEGT. V shed 2 bases and J 2 bases; nucleotides not matched to a gene: 8.

In its sample, this clone was seen once. J is TRBJ2-6 and V is TRBV28; possibly TRBD1 for D (6 bases). Germline V gene data show CDR1 as MDHEN and CDR2 as SYDVKM. The CDR3 totals 19 residues. Trimming removed 6 bases at V and 0 bases at J, with 21 bases between. This CDR3 reads CASSVPRFRGLSGANVLTF. In nucleotides, the CDR3 is TGTGCCAGCAGCGTACCCCGGTTCAGGGGCCTCTCTGGGGCCAACGTCCTGACTTTC.

Comment on this clone: The junction does not match germline at one end; this may be a read error. The J gene is TRBJ1-5, the V gene TRBV7-9, with D tentatively TRBD1 (6 bases). CDR1 and CDR2 from the germline V gene are SEHNR and FQNEAQ (reference sequence). The CDR3 totals 17 residues. CDR3 protein: CSSSLGRQETSNQPQHF. CDR3 coding DNA: TGTTCCAGCAGCTTGGGGAGACAGGAGACTAGCAATCAGCCCCAGCATTTT.

Here the CDR3 reads CASSLERRGSYNSPLHF. The CDR3 bases are TGTGCCAGCAGCTTGGAGCGTAGGGGCTCCTATAATTCACCCCTCCACTTT. The chain carries TRBV5-4 and TRBJ1-6; possible D gene TRBD1, 5 bases. The V end was cut by 0 bases, the J end by 0 bases, with 10 bases between. The CDR3 length is 17 residues. Germline values: CDR1 SGHNT, CDR2 YYREEE (reference sequence).

This clone was counted a single time. The V and J genes are TRBV28 and TRBJ1-5; a possible D gene is TRBD1 (5 bases). Per germline, CDR1 MDHEN and CDR2 SYDVKM. The germline V and J ends were trimmed by 6 bases and 6 bases, with 18 bases remaining between them. The CDR3 runs 15 residues. CDR3: CASSPRPGGGQPQHF. The CDR3 DNA sequence: TGTGCCAGCAGCCCACGTCCCGGGGGGGGTCAGCCCCAGCATTTT.

The table lists this clone with a few counts. J is TRBJ2-6 and V is TRBV25-1; tentative D call: TRBD2 (5 bases). V lost 2 bases and J lost 2, with 7 bases in between. Germline CDR1 and CDR2: MGHDK and SYGVNS. CDR3 length equals 15 residues. This chain's CDR3 is CASSEEGTGANVLTF. The CDR3 coding sequence is TGTGCCAGCAGTGAAGAGGGAACTGGGGCCAACGTCCTGACTTTC.

This clone was observed once. The chain joins TRBV5-6 to TRBJ2-1; 8 bases fit TRBD1. Germline CDR1 and CDR2: SGHDT and YYEEEE. V shed 4 bases and J 6 bases; nucleotides not matched to a gene: 6. CDR3 length equals 14 residues. Here the CDR3 DNA reads TGTGCCAGCAGCGCAGACAGGGGAGGCAATGAGCAGTTCTTC. Residues: CASSADRGGNEQFF. Together with reference TRBV5-6 and TRBJ2-1, the CDR3 gives the full variable domain: DAGVTQSPTHLIKTRGQQVTLRCSPKSGHDTVSWYQQALGQGPQFIFQYYEEEERQRGNFPDRFSGHQFPNYSSELNVNALLLGDSALYLCASSADRGGNEQFFGPGTRLTVL.

V gene TRBV29-1 combines with J gene TRBJ2-6, with D possibly being TRBD2 (5 bases). This CDR3 is built from 16 residues. Germline CDR1 is SQVTM and CDR2 is ANQGSEA. V was pared by 0 bases and J by 1 base, with 10 bases between. The CDR3 here is CSVEDRESSGANVLTF. CDR3 nucleotides: TGCAGCGTTGAAGATCGGGAATCGTCTGGGGCCAACGTCCTGACTTTC.

V is TRBV4-1 and J is TRBJ1-3; D unclear. Between the trimmed V and J ends, which lost 0 bases and 2 bases, there was a span of 14 bases. This CDR3 contains 17 residues. Germline lookup yields CDR1 MGHRA and CDR2 YSYEKL. This chain's CDR3 is CASSQEEGPLAGNTIYF. The DNA for the CDR3 is TGCGCCAGCAGCCAAGAGGAGGGTCCTCTGGCTGGAAACACCATATATTTT.

This clone was picked up one time. The chain combines TRBV5-1 with TRBJ2-5; D gene ambiguous. Trimming pared 0 bases from V and 2 bases from J, leaving 8 bases between. The CDR3 has 14 residues. From germline, CDR1 is SGHRS and CDR2 YFSETQ. The CDR3 DNA reads TGCGCCAGCAGCTTGGTCGCCAGACAAGAGACCCAGTACTTC. The encoded protein is CASSLVARQETQYF.

V and J are TRBV19 and TRBJ1-1; 9 nucleotides agree with TRBD1. This CDR3 has 14 amino acids. Trimming at V came to 8 bases and at J to 0 bases, leaving 4 bases not matched to a gene. The germline V gene has CDR1 LNHDA and CDR2 SQIVND (reference sequence). CDR3 region: CASQTGGMNTEAFF. CDR3 DNA: TGTGCCAGTCAGACAGGGGGTATGAACACTGAAGCTTTCTTT.

The chain combines TRBV6-8 with TRBJ2-2, with a weak D call TRBD1 (6 bases). The CDR3 contains 18 residues. V lost 0 bases and J 4 bases, leaving 18 bases between the germline ends. CDR1 and CDR2 (germline): MNHGY, SAAAGT. CDR3 DNA sequence: TGTGCCAGCAGTTACTCGGGATCACAGGGTTGGGTCACCGGGGAGCTGTTTTTT. Translation: CASSYSGSQGWVTGELFF.

CDR3 DNA sequence: TGTGCCAGCAGTTACTTGGGGGACAGGGAAAACAATGAGCAGTTCTTC. Its translation is CASSYLGDRENNEQFF. The rearrangement links TRBV6-5 to TRBJ2-1, with TRBD1 identical over 9 bases. Losses at the gene ends were 1 base for V and 5 bases for J; bases not matched to a gene: 6. Germline V gives CDR1 MNHEY, CDR2 SVGAGI. The length of the CDR3 is 16 residues.

The chain links TRBV7-8 to TRBJ1-1, with D uncertain. The CDR3 consists of 16 residues. Germline loops: CDR1 SGHVS, CDR2 FQNEAQ. Trimming cost V 3 bases and J 1 base, with 15 bases left between them. The DNA of the CDR3 is TGTGCCAGCAGCTTTTTCGCGTTACAGACGAACACTGAAGCTTTCTTT. Translation gives CASSFFALQTNTEAFF. The full variable domain, with the rest looked up from reference TRBV7-8 and TRBJ1-1, is GAGVSQSPRYKVAKRGQDVALRCDPISGHVSLFWYQQALGQGPEFLTYFQNEAQLDKSGLPSDRFFAERPEGSVSTLKIQRTQQEDSAVYLCASSFFALQTNTEAFFGQGTRLTVV.

The J gene is TRBJ2-1, the V gene TRBV19, with 11 bases that match TRBD2. The V segment lost 5 bases and the J segment 6 bases; nucleotides outside the gene matches: 9. Per the germline V gene, CDR1 is LNHDA and CDR2 is SQIVND (reference sequence). The length of the CDR3 is 16 residues. CDR3 amino acids: CASSDKTSGTVNEQFF. The CDR3 DNA reads TGTGCCAGTAGTGACAAGACTAGCGGGACAGTCAATGAGCAGTTCTTC. Looking up the rest from reference TRBV19 and TRBJ2-1 gives the full variable domain: DGGITQSPKYLFRKEGQNVTLSCEQNLNHDAMYWYRQDPGQGLRLIYYSQIVNDFQKGDIAEGYSVSREKKESFPLTVTSAQKNPTAFYLCASSDKTSGTVNEQFFGPGTRLTVL.

This clone turned up a few times. V and J are TRBV29-1 and TRBJ1-6, with TRBD1 identical over 10 bases. The V segment lost 7 bases and the J segment 7 bases; nucleotides outside the gene matches: 10. This CDR3 comprises 15 residues. Germline V gene sequence: CDR1 SQVTM, CDR2 ANQGSEA. The CDR3 loop is CSGPESDRGNSPLHF. CDR3 coding DNA: TGCAGCGGACCTGAGTCGGACAGGGGGAATTCACCCCTCCACTTT.

This clone was detected once. V usage is TRBV30 and J usage is TRBJ2-3, with D perhaps matching TRBD1 (6 bases). The CDR3 runs 16 residues. V dropped 8 bases and J dropped 2 bases, with 23 bases sitting between them. Per germline, CDR1 GTSNPN and CDR2 SVGIG (reference sequence). The CDR3 bases are TGTGCCGGGGAATCCGATGAGGGGGTTACCACAGATACGCAGTATTTT. Its translation: CAGESDEGVTTDTQYF. The whole variable domain, filled in from reference TRBV30 and TRBJ2-3, reads SQTIHQWPATLVQPVGSPLSLECTVEGTSNPNLYWYRQAAGRGLQLLFYSVGIGQISSEVPQNLSASRPQDRQFILSSKKLLLSDSGFYLCAGESDEGVTTDTQYFGPGTRLTVL.

The chain couples TRBV5-1 to TRBJ2-5; the D is unclear. Germline V gives CDR1 SGHRS, CDR2 YFSETQ. Trimming pared 7 bases from V and 5 bases from J, leaving 15 bases between. The length of the CDR3 is 13 residues. The CDR3 DNA follows: TGCGCCAGCGGCCTCCCCGGAGAGGAGACCCAGTACTTC. Translated, it gives CASGLPGEETQYF.

The rearrangement links TRBV4-2 to TRBJ2-5; no definite D call. The CDR3 contains 13 residues. Looked up from germline, CDR1 is LGHNA and CDR2 is YNFKEQ. V was cut by 4 bases and J by 1 base, with 7 bases left in between. CDR3 coding DNA: TGTGCCAGCAGCCCGACTGGCCAAGAGACCCAGTACTTC. Translated, it gives CASSPTGQETQYF.

The rearrangement joins TRBV6-5 to TRBJ1-2, with D possibly TRBD1 on 5 matching bases. V was shortened by 6 bases and J by 4 bases, with 18 bases between the two germline ends. This CDR3 has 15 amino acids. Germline loops: CDR1 MNHEY, CDR2 SVGAGI. The CDR3 DNA is TGTGCCAGCAGCCTAGGGGCCGCCACGTCCTATGGCTACACCTTC. Translation: CASSLGAATSYGYTF.

The chain combines TRBV30 with TRBJ1-6; D uncertain. Germline CDR1 reads GTSNPN; CDR2 reads SVGIG (reference sequence). Trimming left V 5 bases short and J 0 bases short, with 8 bases between. This CDR3 contains 14 residues. CDR3: CAWELSSYNSPLHF. DNA of the CDR3: TGTGCCTGGGAGTTGAGCTCCTATAATTCACCCCTCCACTTT.

This clone was seen a handful of times. V is TRBV6-6 and J is TRBJ1-1, with 9 bases that match TRBD1. The J segment lost 0 bases and the V segment lost 2 bases, leaving 4 bases of the junction unmatched. CDR3 length: 16 residues. From germline, CDR1 is MNHNY and CDR2 SVGAGI (reference sequence). The CDR3 sequence: CASSYGTGRVNTEAFF. For the CDR3, the DNA is TGTGCCAGCAGTTACGGGACAGGGAGGGTGAACACTGAAGCTTTCTTT.

The genes are TRBV18 and TRBJ2-7; 7 bases are a match to TRBD1. The germline CDR1 and CDR2 sequences are KGHSH and LQKENI. The trim removed 0 bases at V and 3 bases at J, leaving 11 bases unmatched. The CDR3 has 17 residues. CDR3 in amino acids: CASSPPVGDSNFYEQYF. The CDR3, as DNA: TGTGCCAGCTCACCACCGGTAGGGGACAGTAACTTCTACGAGCAGTACTTC.